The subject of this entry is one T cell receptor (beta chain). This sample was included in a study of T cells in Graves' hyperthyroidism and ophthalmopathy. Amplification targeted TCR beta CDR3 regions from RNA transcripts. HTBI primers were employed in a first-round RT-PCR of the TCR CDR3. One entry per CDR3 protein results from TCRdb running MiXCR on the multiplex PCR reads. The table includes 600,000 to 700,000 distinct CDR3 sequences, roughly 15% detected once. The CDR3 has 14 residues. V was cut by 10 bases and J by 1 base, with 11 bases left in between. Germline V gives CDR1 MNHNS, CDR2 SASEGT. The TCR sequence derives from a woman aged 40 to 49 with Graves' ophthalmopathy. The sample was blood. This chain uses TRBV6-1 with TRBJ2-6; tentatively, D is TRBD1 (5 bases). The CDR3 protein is CATTTESGANVLTF. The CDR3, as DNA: TGTGCCACCACGACAGAGTCTGGGGCCAACGTCCTGACTTTC.